This T cell receptor beta chain was obtained from a study of blood T cell repertoires in COVID-19. Study in general: Sites in the United States, Italy and Spain provided acute and convalescent COVID-19 samples.

Participant age was roughly 18 to 90 years, and participants resided in about 25 US areas. Donors were grouped by their self-reported clinical history. Among Cohort 3 donors, those recovered had two negative PCRs, clearance, or symptom resolution. The CDR3 is 17 residues long. Assay used: immunoSEQ multiplex PCR; TCRdb lists only in-frame clones, some missing. The sample holds about 270,000 clones, roughly 86% seen once. The sequenced sample consisted of PBMCs or T cells enriched from blood (not recorded which). The sequence came from a woman in her late teens or twenties who had recovered from COVID-19. The genes are TRBV21-1 and TRBJ2-1; no check of the table's D call, TRBD2, against the DNA was made. TRBV21-1 is shown as a pseudogene. The DNA of the CDR3 is TGTGCCAGCAGGAGTGTTGGGACTAGCGTTTGGGTCGATGAGCAGTTCTTC. This translates into CASRSVGTSVWVDEQFF.